These 13 T cell receptor beta chains came from one sample sequenced in a study of blood T cell repertoires in COVID-19. Sequenced by immunoSEQ multiplex PCR; TCRdb stores in-frame clones only, minus some. The sample consists of tens of thousands of clones, about nine tenths of them appearing once. Sequencing was performed on peripheral blood. The receptors derive from a man aged 50 to 60 with acute or convalescent COVID-19.

The chain couples TRBV2 to TRBJ2-1; 8 bases map to TRBD2. Trimming at V came to 5 bases and at J to 5 bases, leaving 8 bases not matched to a gene. The CDR3 spans 15 residues. CDR1 is SNHLY and CDR2 is FYNNEI in the germline V gene. CDR3 sequence: CASSLGLAGNNEQFF. DNA of the CDR3: TGTGCCAGCAGTCTCGGCCTAGCGGGCAACAATGAGCAGTTCTTC.

The rearrangement links TRBV7-8 to TRBJ1-3; 7 nucleotides align to TRBD1. V lost 1 base, J lost 4 bases, and 1 base stayed unmatched. This CDR3 comprises 14 residues. Germline V gene lookup returns CDR1 SGHVS and CDR2 FQNEAQ. This CDR3 reads CASSLGTGGNTIYF. The DNA for the CDR3 is TGTGCCAGCAGCTTAGGGACAGGAGGAAACACCATATATTTT.

This chain links TRBV28 with TRBJ1-1, with a tentative D call TRBD1 (5 bases). Germline V gene data show CDR1 as MDHEN and CDR2 as SYDVKM. The CDR3 totals 15 residues. Trimming removed 2 bases at V and 5 bases at J, with 15 bases between. CDR3 sequence: CASSLASVGGTEAFF. For the CDR3, the DNA is TGTGCCAGCAGTTTAGCCTCGGTGGGGGGTACTGAAGCTTTCTTT. The full variable domain, its missing parts supplied by reference TRBV28 and TRBJ1-1, is DVKVTQSSRYLVKRTGEKVFLECVQDMDHENMFWYRQDPGLGLRLIYFSYDVKMKEKGDIPEGYSVSREKKERFSLILESASTNQTSMYLCASSLASVGGTEAFFGQGTRLTVV.

The sample holds a few counts of this clone. The chain joins TRBV6-6 to TRBJ2-1, with D perhaps TRBD1 (5 bases). Trimming took 7 bases from V and 4 from J, leaving 17 bases between them. The CDR3 extends over 15 amino acids. Germline CDR1 MNHNY, CDR2 SVGAGI (reference sequence). CDR3 region: CASNEGASRYNEQFF. As DNA, the CDR3 is TGTGCCAGCAACGAAGGGGCGAGTAGATACAATGAGCAGTTCTTC.

This clone appeared once. This rearrangement joins TRBV5-1 to TRBJ2-5, with 8 bases identical to TRBD1. The V gene end was trimmed by 0 bases and the J gene end by 1 base; junction bases not matched to a gene: 2. The CDR3 sequence is 15 residues long. In germline, CDR1 is SGHRS, CDR2 YFSETQ. CDR3 DNA: TGCGCCAGCAGCTTGGGGGGACAGGCCCAAGAGACCCAGTACTTC. Amino acids: CASSLGGQAQETQYF.

The chain has TRBV7-9 and TRBJ1-3; D uncertain. CDR1 and CDR2 from the germline V gene are SEHNR and FQNEAQ (reference sequence). V gave up 3 bases and J gave up 0 bases, with 15 bases separating them. The CDR3 spans 17 residues. This CDR3 is CASSFTTTPASGNTIYF. CDR3 nucleotides: TGTGCCAGCAGCTTTACGACAACGCCAGCCTCTGGAAACACCATATATTTT.

This clone was seen a single time. The chain couples TRBV27 to TRBJ2-5, with D perhaps TRBD1 (6 bases). Germline assignment: CDR1 MNHEY and CDR2 SMNVEV (reference sequence). Between the trimmed V and J ends, which lost 6 bases and 2 bases, there was a span of 13 bases. This CDR3 spans 14 amino acids. DNA of the CDR3: TGTGCCAGCAGCCTTCCGGGACAACAAGAGACCCAGTACTTC. Protein: CASSLPGQQETQYF.

This chain connects TRBV28 to TRBJ2-2; TRBD2 matches 10 bases. The length of the CDR3 is 19 residues. Germline V gene sequence: CDR1 MDHEN, CDR2 SYDVKM. V shed 2 bases and J 5 bases; nucleotides not matched to a gene: 14. The CDR3 protein is CASSLKSWEREGRTGELFF. The CDR3 DNA reads TGTGCCAGCAGTTTAAAATCTTGGGAGCGGGAGGGCCGGACCGGGGAGCTGTTTTTT. Variable domain in full (rest from reference TRBV28 and TRBJ2-2): DVKVTQSSRYLVKRTGEKVFLECVQDMDHENMFWYRQDPGLGLRLIYFSYDVKMKEKGDIPEGYSVSREKKERFSLILESASTNQTSMYLCASSLKSWEREGRTGELFFGEGSRLTVL.

The chain links TRBV3-1 (or the pseudogene TRBV3-2) to TRBJ2-1; 7 bases are a match to TRBD2. After removal of 1 base from V and 4 bases from J, the junction contained 4 bases not matched to a gene. In germline, CDR1 is LGHDT, CDR2 YNNKEL (reference sequence). There are 15 residues in the CDR3. The CDR3 coding sequence is TGTGCCAGCAGCCAAGCGCCTAGCGGTTACAATGAGCAGTTCTTC. Translation: CASSQAPSGYNEQFF.

The J gene is TRBJ2-7, the V gene TRBV10-3, with D possibly being TRBD2 (5 bases). This CDR3 contains 13 residues. Germline V lookup: CDR1 ENHRY, CDR2 SYGVKD. Trimming shortened V by 7 bases and J by 4 bases, and 14 bases separated the two germline ends. The DNA for the CDR3 is TGTGCCATCACGGACCCGGGAAAGTACGAGCAGTACTTC. Its translation: CAITDPGKYEQYF.

The J gene is TRBJ2-1, the V gene TRBV27; 10 bases align to TRBD2. Per germline, CDR1 MNHEY and CDR2 SMNVEV (reference sequence). This CDR3 has 17 residues. V shed 5 bases and J 4 bases; nucleotides not matched to a gene: 11. CDR3 in amino acids: CASSPSGASGGYNEQFF. For the CDR3, the DNA is TGTGCCAGCAGTCCCTCGGGGGCTAGCGGGGGATACAATGAGCAGTTCTTC.

This sequence joins TRBV7-8 and TRBJ1-4, with 7 bases matching TRBD1. CDR1 and CDR2 from the germline V gene are SGHVS and FQNEAQ. Germline trimming cut 10 bases from V and 7 bases from J; bases unmatched to any gene: 6. The CDR3 runs 12 residues. DNA of the CDR3: TGTGCCACCCGGCAGGGGGGTGAAAAACTGTTTTTT. Its translation is CATRQGGEKLFF.

This clone has just one count. As DNA, the CDR3 is TGCGCCAGCAGCGCCACTCCGGAGTTAGCGGGGGATACGCAGTATTTT. This encodes CASSATPELAGDTQYF. This chain connects TRBV5-1 to TRBJ2-3, with TRBD2 matching over 8 bases. CDR3 size: 16 residues. Germline CDR1 SGHRS, CDR2 YFSETQ. Trimming removed 4 bases from V and 6 bases from J; junction bases left unmatched: 13.